This is a list of T cell receptor beta chains from one sample in a study of early T cells in non-severe SARS-CoV-2 infection. TCRdb independently ran MiXCR on the 5' RACE reads; one entry per CDR3 protein. The sample holds about 97,000 distinct CDR3 sequences, about 11% seen once. The sequenced sample was whole blood, obtained at baseline. The receptors originated from an adult who was a healthcare worker with PCR-confirmed SARS-CoV-2 infection or an uninfected control (not recorded which). Both conserved end residues are part of each CDR3. D genes are given only for firm matches. Clone sizes are given selectively: once, few, many, or a class where the clone is expanded.

d_call j_call cdr3_length v_call clone_size cdr3_nt cdr3_aa
. TRBJ1-1 16 TRBV4-2 many TGTGCCAGCAGCCAAGGTGGAGACAGTATGAACACTGAAGCTTTCTTT CASSQGGDSMNTEAFF
. TRBJ1-3 15 TRBV5-1 . TGCGCCAGCAGCTTGGAAGGGGGCTCTGGAAACACCATATATTTT CASSLEGGSGNTIYF
. TRBJ2-3 15 TRBV24-1 . TGTGCCACCAGTCACACTATAGACGGCACAGATACGCAGTATTTT CATSHTIDGTDTQYF
TRBD2 TRBJ2-3 18 TRBV29-1 few TGCAGCGTTGAAGATCCGACTAGCGGGAGTCTGCGCACAGATACGCAGTATTTT CSVEDPTSGSLRTDTQYF
. TRBJ1-1 15 TRBV29-1 . TGCAGCGCCGGACAGCCTAAACCCCCCTCAACTGAAGCTTTCTTT CSAGQPKPPSTEAFF
. TRBJ1-6 16 TRBV7-8 many TGTGCCAGCAGCTCGAGTGGCAGCAACTATAATTCACCCCTCCACTTT CASSSSGSNYNSPLHF
. TRBJ2-1 15 TRBV9 . TGTGCCAGCAGCGCACACAGGGTGTCGTACAATGAGCAGTTCTTC CASSAHRVSYNEQFF
. TRBJ2-7 16 TRBV6-1 . TGTGCCAGCAGTGAAGATCAGCCCGGCGACGTGTACGAGCAGTACTTC CASSEDQPGDVYEQYF
. TRBJ2-7 15 TRBV19 many TGTGCCAGTAGTAAGGGACGGTTCGACACTTACGAGCAGTACTTC CASSKGRFDTYEQYF
. TRBJ1-1 14 TRBV7-3 many TGTGCCAGCAGCCCGGGGGTCATTAACACTGAAGCTTTCTTT CASSPGVINTEAFF
TRBD1 TRBJ2-7 14 TRBV19 many TGTGCCAGTAGCCCGACAGGGTCCTTTCGCGAGCAGTACTTC CASSPTGSFREQYF
. TRBJ1-2 14 TRBV7-8 . TGTGCCAGCAGCTTTGACGGTGCTAACTATGGCTACACCTTC CASSFDGANYGYTF
TRBD1 TRBJ2-7 13 TRBV10-3 many TGTGCCATCAGCCGGGACAGGGCCTACGAGCAGTACTTC CAISRDRAYEQYF
. TRBJ2-7 13 TRBV6-7 few TGTGCCAGCAGTTACCGCAGGCCGGGTGAGCAGTACTTC CASSYRRPGEQYF
TRBD2 TRBJ2-7 14 TRBV7-9 . TGTGCCAGCGCCGTAGCGGGGGCTACCTACGAGCAGTACTTC CASAVAGATYEQYF
TRBD1 TRBJ1-2 15 TRBV5-1 many TGCGCCAGCAGCTTTGCCCCCGGGGACAGCTATGGCTACACCTTC CASSFAPGDSYGYTF
. TRBJ2-5 14 TRBV9 . TGTGCCAGCAGCGTAAGATGGCAGTTGGAGACCCAGTACTTC CASSVRWQLETQYF
TRBD2 TRBJ2-1 15 TRBV20-1 . TGCAGTGCCCTACCAGGGACTAGCGCATACAATGAGCAGTTCTTC CSALPGTSAYNEQFF
TRBD1 TRBJ2-7 15 TRBV18 . TGTGCCAGCTCATGGACGGGACAGGGGGCGGGCGAGCAGTACTTC CASSWTGQGAGEQYF
. TRBJ1-1 15 TRBV5-1 many TGCGCCAGCAGCTTCCCGGGCAGGGAGAACACTGAAGCTTTCTTT CASSFPGRENTEAFF
. TRBJ2-2 15 TRBV12-3/TRBV12-4 . TGTGCCAGCAGGTTACTAACATATAACACCGGGGAGCTGTTTTTT CASRLLTYNTGELFF
. TRBJ1-2 13 TRBV5-5 few TGTGCCAGCAGCCGGGACCGGTCTTATGGCTACACCTTC CASSRDRSYGYTF
. TRBJ2-3 13 TRBV20-1 many TGCAGTGCTAGATCACTCAACACAGATACGCAGTATTTT CSARSLNTDTQYF
TRBD1 TRBJ2-1 15 TRBV7-9 . TGTGCCAGCAGCCCGACAGGGGGCCCCCACAATGAGCAGTTCTTC CASSPTGGPHNEQFF
. TRBJ2-1 11 TRBV29-1 . TGCAGCGTTTTCGACTACAATGAGCAGTTCTTC CSVFDYNEQFF
. TRBJ2-7 13 TRBV5-4 few TGTGCCAGCAGCCGGGACCAAACCTACGAGCAGTACTTC CASSRDQTYEQYF
. TRBJ2-3 16 TRBV29-1 many TGCAGCGTTGAAACGGTAGCGGAAGCTAGCACAGATACGCAGTATTTT CSVETVAEASTDTQYF
TRBD1 TRBJ2-3 13 TRBV29-1 . TGCAGCGTGGGGACAGCGTCGGACGGTACGCAGTATTTT CSVGTASDGTQYF
. TRBJ2-2 14 TRBV7-9 many TGTGCCAGCAGCTTAGATCGGGACACCGGGGAGCTGTTTTTT CASSLDRDTGELFF
. TRBJ2-7 12 TRBV4-2 few TGTGCCAGCAGCCAAGGTCCGGAGAAGCAGTACTTC CASSQGPEKQYF
TRBD2 TRBJ2-7 15 TRBV19 few TGTGCCAGTAGCCCAACTCGGGGGGGCTCCTACGAGCAGTACTTC CASSPTRGGSYEQYF
TRBD1 TRBJ1-4 15 TRBV7-2 many TGTGCCAGCAGTCAACCGGGACAGGGTGTGGAAAAACTGTTTTTT CASSQPGQGVEKLFF
. TRBJ1-6 16 TRBV4-1 . TGCGCCAGCAGCCAAGGAGGGGTCGCCCATAATTCACCCCTCCACTTT CASSQGGVAHNSPLHF
TRBD1 TRBJ1-4 14 TRBV29-1 . TGCAGCGCCTACAAGGGACAGGGAAATGAAAAACTGTTTTTT CSAYKGQGNEKLFF
. TRBJ2-7 15 TRBV20-1 many TGCAGTGCCGGAGGAAGGGGGGAGATTAACTACGAGCAGTACTTC CSAGGRGEINYEQYF
. TRBJ2-7 14 TRBV10-3 many TGTGCCATCAGTTCCTCGACTGGCTCCTACGAGCAGTACTTC CAISSSTGSYEQYF
. TRBJ2-7 17 TRBV11-1 . TGTGCCAGCAGCTTAGATGGCACAGGCACCTACTCCTACGAGCAGTACTTC CASSLDGTGTYSYEQYF
TRBD1 TRBJ1-4 15 TRBV20-1 many TGCAGTGCTAAGATCGTCGGACAGGGAAATGAAAAACTGTTTTTT CSAKIVGQGNEKLFF
TRBD2 TRBJ2-5 15 TRBV18 few TGTGCCAGCTCACCAGCGGGAGCTACGGGAGAGACCCAGTACTTC CASSPAGATGETQYF
. TRBJ2-3 15 TRBV9 few TGTGCCAGCAGCTGGACGGTGGGAGAGGGAAATACGCAGTATTTT CASSWTVGEGNTQYF
. TRBJ2-3 15 TRBV7-2 . TGTGCCAGCAGCTTGAGGGCAGACAGCACAGATACGCAGTATTTT CASSLRADSTDTQYF
. TRBJ2-1 13 TRBV3-1 . TGTGCCAGCACCCCGAGCGTAATAAATGAGCAGTTCTTC CASTPSVINEQFF
TRBD1 TRBJ2-6 19 TRBV27 many TGTGCCAGCAGTACCTATTCACGGGACAGGGGCTCTGGGGCCAACGTCCTGACTTTC CASSTYSRDRGSGANVLTF
. TRBJ2-7 13 TRBV20-1 few TGCAGTGCTATTAACAGCCTCACCTACGAGCAGTACTTC CSAINSLTYEQYF
TRBD1 TRBJ2-7 16 TRBV11-2 many TGTGCCAGCAGCCCCCAAGGTCAGGGGGCGGACTACGAGCAGTACTTC CASSPQGQGADYEQYF
. TRBJ2-1 15 TRBV12-3/TRBV12-4 few TGTGCCAGCAGTTTATGGGGGGCCTCCTACAATGAGCAGTTCTTC CASSLWGASYNEQFF
. TRBJ1-1 14 TRBV4-1 . TGCGCCAGCAGCGCGCATTTGGACGGGGCGGAGGCTTTCTTT CASSAHLDGAEAFF
. TRBJ2-7 15 TRBV6-6 . TGTGCCAGCAGTTCCCTAGGGGCTAGGGGGGACGAGCAGTACTTC CASSSLGARGDEQYF
. TRBJ1-4 12 TRBV19 few TGTGCCAGTAGTATCAACGACCAAAAACTGTTTTTT CASSINDQKLFF